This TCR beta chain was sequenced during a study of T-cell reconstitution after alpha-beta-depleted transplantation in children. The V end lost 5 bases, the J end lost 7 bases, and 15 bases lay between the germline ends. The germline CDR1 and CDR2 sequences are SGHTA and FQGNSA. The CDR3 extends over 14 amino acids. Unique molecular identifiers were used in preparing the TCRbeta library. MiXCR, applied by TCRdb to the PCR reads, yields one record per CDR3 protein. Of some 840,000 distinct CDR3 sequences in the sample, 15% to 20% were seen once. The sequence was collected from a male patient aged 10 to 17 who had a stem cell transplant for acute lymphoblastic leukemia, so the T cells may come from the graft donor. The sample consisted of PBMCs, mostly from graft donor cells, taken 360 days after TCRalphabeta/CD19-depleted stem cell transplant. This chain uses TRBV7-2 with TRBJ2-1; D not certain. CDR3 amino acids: CASSPLRVRNEQFF. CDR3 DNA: TGTGCCAGCAGCCCCCTCCGGGTTCGGAATGAGCAGTTCTTC.